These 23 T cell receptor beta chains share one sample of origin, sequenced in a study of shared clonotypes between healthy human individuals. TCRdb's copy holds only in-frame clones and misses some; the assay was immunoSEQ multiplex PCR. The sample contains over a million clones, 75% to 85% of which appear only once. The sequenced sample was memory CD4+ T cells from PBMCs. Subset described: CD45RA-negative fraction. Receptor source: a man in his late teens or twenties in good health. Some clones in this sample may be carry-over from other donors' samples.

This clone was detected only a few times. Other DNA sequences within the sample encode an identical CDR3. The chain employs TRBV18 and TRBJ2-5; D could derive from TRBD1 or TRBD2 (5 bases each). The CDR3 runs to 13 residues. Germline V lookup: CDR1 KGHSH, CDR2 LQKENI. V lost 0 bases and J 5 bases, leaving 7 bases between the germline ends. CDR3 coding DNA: TGTGCCAGCTCACCACCAGGGGAGGAGACCCAGTACTTC. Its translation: CASSPPGEETQYF.

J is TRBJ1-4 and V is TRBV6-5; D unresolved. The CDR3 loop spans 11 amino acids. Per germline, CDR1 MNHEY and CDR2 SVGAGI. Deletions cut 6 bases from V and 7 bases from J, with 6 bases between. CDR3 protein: CASRSREKLFF. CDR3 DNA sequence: TGTGCCAGCAGATCCCGTGAAAAACTGTTTTTT.

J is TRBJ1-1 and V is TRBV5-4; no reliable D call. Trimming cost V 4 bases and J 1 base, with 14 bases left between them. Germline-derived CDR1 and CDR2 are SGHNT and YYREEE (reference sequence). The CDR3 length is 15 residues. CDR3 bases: TGTGCCAGCAGCCCCGGGGAGCTGGCGAACACTGAAGCTTTCTTT. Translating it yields CASSPGELANTEAFF.

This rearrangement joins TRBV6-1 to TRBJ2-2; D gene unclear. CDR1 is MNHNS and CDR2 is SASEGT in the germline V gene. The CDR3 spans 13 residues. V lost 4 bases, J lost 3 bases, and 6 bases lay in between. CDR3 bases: TGTGCCAGCAGTGTACACTACACCGGGGAGCTGTTTTTT. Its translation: CASSVHYTGELFF.

CDR3 sequence reads: CASSLGTGSLGYNEQFF. In DNA form, the CDR3 reads TGTGCCAGCAGCCTCGGAACGGGGTCTTTGGGTTACAATGAGCAGTTCTTC. The chain recombines TRBV11-1 with TRBJ2-1; possible D gene TRBD2, 5 bases. CDR3 size: 17 residues. Per the germline V gene, CDR1 is SGHAT and CDR2 is FQDESV (reference sequence). V lost 5 bases to trimming and J lost 4 bases, with 21 bases between them.

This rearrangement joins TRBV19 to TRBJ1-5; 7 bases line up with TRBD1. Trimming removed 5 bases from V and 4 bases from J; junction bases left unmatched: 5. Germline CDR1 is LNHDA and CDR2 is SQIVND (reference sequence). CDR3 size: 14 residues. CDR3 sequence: CASSPRTGNQPQHF. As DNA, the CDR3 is TGTGCCAGTAGTCCCAGGACAGGTAATCAGCCCCAGCATTTT.

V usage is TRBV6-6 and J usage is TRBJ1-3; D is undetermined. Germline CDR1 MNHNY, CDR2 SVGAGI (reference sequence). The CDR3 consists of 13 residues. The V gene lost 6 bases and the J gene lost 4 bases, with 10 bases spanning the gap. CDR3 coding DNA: TGTGCCAGCAGAAAGGGCTCAGGAAACACCATATATTTT. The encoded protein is CASRKGSGNTIYF.

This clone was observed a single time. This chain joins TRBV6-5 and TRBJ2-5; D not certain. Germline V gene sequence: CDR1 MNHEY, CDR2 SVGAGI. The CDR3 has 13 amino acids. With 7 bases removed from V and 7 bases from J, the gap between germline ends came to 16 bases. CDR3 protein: CASTPAGSGTQYF. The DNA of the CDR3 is TGTGCCAGCACCCCCGCAGGATCTGGGACCCAGTACTTC.

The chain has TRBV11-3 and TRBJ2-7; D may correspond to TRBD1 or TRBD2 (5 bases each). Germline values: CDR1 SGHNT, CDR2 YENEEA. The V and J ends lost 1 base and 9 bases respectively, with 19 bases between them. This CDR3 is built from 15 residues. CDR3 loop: CASSLGGTGPIGQYF. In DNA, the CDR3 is TGTGCCAGCAGCTTAGGAGGGACGGGGCCTATCGGGCAGTACTTC.

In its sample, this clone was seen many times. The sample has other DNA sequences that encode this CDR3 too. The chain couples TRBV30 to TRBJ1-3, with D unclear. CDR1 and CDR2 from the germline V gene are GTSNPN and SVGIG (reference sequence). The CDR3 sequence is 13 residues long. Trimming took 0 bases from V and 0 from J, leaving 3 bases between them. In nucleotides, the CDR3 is TGTGCCTGGAGTGTACTCTCTGGAAACACCATATATTTT. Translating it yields CAWSVLSGNTIYF. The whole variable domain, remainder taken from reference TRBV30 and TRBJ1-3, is SQTIHQWPATLVQPVGSPLSLECTVEGTSNPNLYWYRQAAGRGLQLLFYSVGIGQISSEVPQNLSASRPQDRQFILSSKKLLLSDSGFYLCAWSVLSGNTIYFGEGSWLTVV.

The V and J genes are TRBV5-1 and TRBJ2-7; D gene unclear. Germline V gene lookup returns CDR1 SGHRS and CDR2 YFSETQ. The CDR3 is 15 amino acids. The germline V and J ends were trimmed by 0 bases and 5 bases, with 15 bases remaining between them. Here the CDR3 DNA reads TGCGCCAGCAGCTTGGCCGGTGGGTCCCCTGACGAGCAGTACTTC. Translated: CASSLAGGSPDEQYF.

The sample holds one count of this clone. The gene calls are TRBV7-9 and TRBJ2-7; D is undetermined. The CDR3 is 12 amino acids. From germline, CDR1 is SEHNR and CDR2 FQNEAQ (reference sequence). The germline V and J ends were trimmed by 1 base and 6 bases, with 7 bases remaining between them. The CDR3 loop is CASSLVSGEQYF. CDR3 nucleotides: TGTGCCAGCAGCTTAGTGTCCGGCGAGCAGTACTTC. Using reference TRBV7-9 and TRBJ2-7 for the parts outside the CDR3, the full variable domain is DTGVSQNPRHKITKRGQNVTFRCDPISEHNRLYWYRQTLGQGPEFLTYFQNEAQLEKSRLLSDRFSAERPKGSFSTLEIQRTEQGDSAMYLCASSLVSGEQYFGPGTRLTVT.

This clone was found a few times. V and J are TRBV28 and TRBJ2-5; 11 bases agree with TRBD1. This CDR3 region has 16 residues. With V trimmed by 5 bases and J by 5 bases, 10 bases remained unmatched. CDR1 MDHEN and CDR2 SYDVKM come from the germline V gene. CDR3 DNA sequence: TGTGCCAGCAGTCCCAGTTCCGGGACAGGGGGGGAGACCCAGTACTTC. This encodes CASSPSSGTGGETQYF.

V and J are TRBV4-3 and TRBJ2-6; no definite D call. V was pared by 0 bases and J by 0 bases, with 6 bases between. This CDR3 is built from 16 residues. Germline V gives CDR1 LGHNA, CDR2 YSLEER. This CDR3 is CASSQEMSSGANVLTF. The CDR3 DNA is TGCGCCAGCAGCCAAGAAATGAGCTCTGGGGCCAACGTCCTGACTTTC.

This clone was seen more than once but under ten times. CDR3 nucleotide sequence: TGTGCCAGCAGTCCTACCGACAGGGGGGGCGAGCAGTACTTC. Protein sequence: CASSPTDRGGEQYF. J is TRBJ2-7 and V is TRBV28; the match to TRBD1 covers 9 bases. Trimming took 5 bases from V and 6 from J; bases not matched to a gene: 8. The CDR3 runs to 14 residues. Germline V lookup: CDR1 MDHEN, CDR2 SYDVKM. Variable domain in full (rest from reference TRBV28 and TRBJ2-7): DVKVTQSSRYLVKRTGEKVFLECVQDMDHENMFWYRQDPGLGLRLIYFSYDVKMKEKGDIPEGYSVSREKKERFSLILESASTNQTSMYLCASSPTDRGGEQYFGPGTRLTVT.

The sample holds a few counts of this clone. The CDR3 spells CASSLYGQGAGTQYF. CDR3 coding DNA: TGTGCCAGCAGTTTATATGGACAGGGGGCAGGTACGCAGTATTTT. The chain is built from TRBV27 and TRBJ2-3, with TRBD1 matching 11 bases. Per germline, CDR1 MNHEY and CDR2 SMNVEV (reference sequence). V was clipped by 1 base and J by 8 bases; unmatched bases: 5. There are 15 residues in the CDR3.

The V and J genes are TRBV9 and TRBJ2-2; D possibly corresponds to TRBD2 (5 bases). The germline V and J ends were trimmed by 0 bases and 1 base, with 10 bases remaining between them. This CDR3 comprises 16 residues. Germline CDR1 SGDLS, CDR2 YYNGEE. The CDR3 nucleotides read TGTGCCAGCAGCGTAGTAGCCGGACTGAACACCGGGGAGCTGTTTTTT. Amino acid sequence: CASSVVAGLNTGELFF.

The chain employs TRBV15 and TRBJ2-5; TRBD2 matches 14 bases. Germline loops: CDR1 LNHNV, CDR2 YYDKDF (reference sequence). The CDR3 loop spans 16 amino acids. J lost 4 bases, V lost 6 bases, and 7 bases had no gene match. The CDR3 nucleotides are TGTGCCACCAGGCCCGGGACTAGCGGGAGTACAGAGACCCAGTACTTC. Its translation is CATRPGTSGSTETQYF.

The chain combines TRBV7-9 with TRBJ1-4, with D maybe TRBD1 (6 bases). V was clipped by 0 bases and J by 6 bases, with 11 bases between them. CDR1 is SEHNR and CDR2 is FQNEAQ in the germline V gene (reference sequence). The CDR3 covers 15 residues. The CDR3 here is CASSLARAGDEKLFF. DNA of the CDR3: TGTGCCAGCAGCTTAGCGCGGGCAGGGGATGAAAAACTGTTTTTT.

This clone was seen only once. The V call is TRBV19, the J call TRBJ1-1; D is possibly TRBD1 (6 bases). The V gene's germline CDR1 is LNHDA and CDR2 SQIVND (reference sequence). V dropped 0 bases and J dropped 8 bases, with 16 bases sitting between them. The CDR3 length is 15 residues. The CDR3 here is CASSIDLQGLEEAFF. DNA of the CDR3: TGTGCCAGTAGTATAGACTTACAGGGACTGGAGGAAGCTTTCTTT.

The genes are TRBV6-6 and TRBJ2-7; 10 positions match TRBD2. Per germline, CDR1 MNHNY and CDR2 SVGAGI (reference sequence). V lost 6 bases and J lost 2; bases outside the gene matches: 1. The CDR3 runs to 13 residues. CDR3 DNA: TGTGCCAGCAGAACTAGCGGGGCCTACGAGCAGTACTTC. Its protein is CASRTSGAYEQYF.

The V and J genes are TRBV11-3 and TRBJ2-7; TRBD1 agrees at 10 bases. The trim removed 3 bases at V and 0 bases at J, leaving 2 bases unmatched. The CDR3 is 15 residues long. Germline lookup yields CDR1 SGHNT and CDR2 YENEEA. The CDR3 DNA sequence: TGTGCCAGCAGCTTCGGGACAGGGGTCTCCTACGAGCAGTACTTC. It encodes CASSFGTGVSYEQYF.

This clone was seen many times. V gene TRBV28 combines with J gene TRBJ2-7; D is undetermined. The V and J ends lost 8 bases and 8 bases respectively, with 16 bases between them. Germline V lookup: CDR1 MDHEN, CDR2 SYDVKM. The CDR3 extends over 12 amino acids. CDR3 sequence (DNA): TGTGCCAGCTCCATAGGGCAGTCCAAGCAGTACTTC. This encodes CASSIGQSKQYF. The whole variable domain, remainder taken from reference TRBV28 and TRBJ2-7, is DVKVTQSSRYLVKRTGEKVFLECVQDMDHENMFWYRQDPGLGLRLIYFSYDVKMKEKGDIPEGYSVSREKKERFSLILESASTNQTSMYLCASSIGQSKQYFGPGTRLTVT.